Listed here are 11 T cell receptor beta chains from one sample, sequenced in a study of shared clonotypes between healthy human individuals. Profiled with immunoSEQ multiplex PCR; TCRdb holds only in-frame clones, not every one. Of hundreds of thousands of clones in the sample, about two thirds were seen once. The specimen was memory CD4+ T cells sorted from blood. Subset of the sample: CD45RA-negative fraction. These receptor sequences come from a woman between 25 and 40 years old in good health.

CDR3 residues: CSARQGGTDTQYF. The CDR3 DNA sequence: TGCAGCGCCCGACAGGGGGGAACAGATACGCAGTATTTT. This chain joins TRBV29-1 and TRBJ2-3; TRBD1 matches 9 bases. The germline V gene has CDR1 SQVTM and CDR2 ANQGSEA. The ends lost 7 bases at V and 3 bases at J; junction bases unmatched: 5. The CDR3 runs 13 residues.

The chain carries TRBV4-2 and TRBJ2-7; 14 nucleotides match TRBD2. V dropped 3 bases and J dropped 2; count of bases not matched to a gene: 6. The germline V gene has CDR1 LGHNA and CDR2 YNFKEQ. The CDR3 consists of 17 residues. CDR3 residues: CASSQFGLAGGTYEQYF. In nucleotides, the CDR3 is TGTGCCAGCAGCCAGTTCGGACTAGCGGGAGGCACCTACGAGCAGTACTTC.

The count of this clone is one. The rearrangement links TRBV9 to TRBJ2-3; D remains ambiguous. From germline, CDR1 is SGDLS and CDR2 YYNGEE. The CDR3 loop spans 10 amino acids. V was trimmed by 3 bases and J by 8 bases, leaving 4 bases between them. CDR3 protein: CASSGVTQYF. CDR3 nucleotide sequence: TGTGCCAGCAGCGGGGTTACGCAGTATTTT.

The table lists this clone with many counts. Within the sample, other DNA sequences also encode this same CDR3. The chain carries TRBV6-1 and TRBJ1-2; maybe TRBD1 (6 bases). V dropped 4 bases and J dropped 2 bases, with 11 bases sitting between them. CDR3 length equals 14 residues. Germline V lookup: CDR1 MNHNS, CDR2 SASEGT. Written as DNA, the CDR3 is TGTGCCAGCAGTGGCTACAGGGCAAACTATGGCTACACCTTC. It translates to CASSGYRANYGYTF.

This clone was seen only a few times. The chain carries TRBV9 and TRBJ2-3, with TRBD2 matching over 10 bases. Germline V CDR1 and CDR2: SGDLS, YYNGEE. This CDR3 region has 19 residues. The V gene end was trimmed by 3 bases and the J gene end by 0 bases; junction bases not matched to a gene: 13. This chain's CDR3 is CASSGQGSGRAKSTDTQYF. CDR3 bases: TGTGCCAGCAGCGGCCAAGGGAGCGGGAGGGCCAAAAGCACAGATACGCAGTATTTT.

CDR3 protein: CASSQDGLVSSYNEQFF. The CDR3 coding sequence is TGTGCCAGCAGCCAAGATGGGCTAGTGAGCTCCTACAATGAGCAGTTCTTC. The V call is TRBV4-2, the J call TRBJ2-1; D is unclear. Germline assignment: CDR1 LGHNA and CDR2 YNFKEQ. The germline V and J ends were trimmed by 0 bases and 0 bases, with 12 bases remaining between them. The CDR3 is 17 amino acids.

The rearrangement joins TRBV11-2 to TRBJ2-7, with 8 bases lining up with TRBD2. The length of the CDR3 is 15 residues. Per germline, CDR1 SGHAT and CDR2 FQNNGV. J gave up 5 bases and V 2 bases, and 8 bases lay outside the gene matches. CDR3 DNA: TGTGCCAGCAGCTTATTTACGGCGGGAGGCAACGAGCAGTACTTC. Protein: CASSLFTAGGNEQYF.

The rearrangement uses TRBV11-3 and TRBJ2-3; tentatively, D is TRBD1 or TRBD2 (6 bases each). Deletions cut 4 bases from V and 0 bases from J, with 20 bases between. The CDR3 has 18 residues. The germline gives CDR1 SGHNT, CDR2 YENEEA. CDR3 DNA: TGTGCCAGCAGCTCCGGACAGAGGCTCGGGAGTAGCACAGATACGCAGTATTTT. This translates into CASSSGQRLGSSTDTQYF.

A single count supports this clone. The chain carries TRBV7-9 and TRBJ2-5; no definite D call. This CDR3 region has 13 residues. The germline V and J ends were trimmed by 1 base and 7 bases, with 10 bases remaining between them. Germline assignment: CDR1 SEHNR and CDR2 FQNEAQ (reference sequence). CDR3 residues: CASSLVGVGTQYF. Here the CDR3 DNA reads TGTGCCAGCAGCTTAGTGGGTGTCGGGACCCAGTACTTC.

This clone was seen more than once but under ten times. This chain uses TRBV5-1 with TRBJ2-2; 7 bases are shared with TRBD1. The germline gives CDR1 SGHRS, CDR2 YFSETQ. The CDR3 is made up of 15 amino acids. The ends lost 2 bases at V and 7 bases at J; junction bases unmatched: 8. CDR3 coding DNA: TGCGCCAGCAGCTTAACAGGGGCGTCAAACGGGGAGCTGTTTTTT. As protein: CASSLTGASNGELFF. Full variable domain (outside the CDR3, taken from reference TRBV5-1 and TRBJ2-2): KAGVTQTPRYLIKTRGQQVTLSCSPISGHRSVSWYQQTPGQGLQFLFEYFSETQRNKGNFPGRFSGRQFSNSRSEMNVSTLELGDSALYLCASSLTGASNGELFFGEGSRLTVL.

The gene calls are TRBV4-1 and TRBJ1-1, with D unclear. CDR1 and CDR2 (germline): MGHRA, YSYEKL. With 4 bases removed from V and 1 base from J, the gap between germline ends came to 19 bases. The CDR3 covers 17 residues. The CDR3 is CASSPTSYGRPNTEAFF. CDR3 bases: TGCGCCAGCAGCCCGACGTCCTACGGTCGACCGAACACTGAAGCTTTCTTT.